A single sample is the source of the 24 T cell receptor beta chains below, sequenced in a study of cytomegalovirus exposure and HLA in healthy donors. Primers for the PCR totalled 60 Vbeta and 13 Jbeta. Libraries were prepared by immunoSEQ multiplex PCR; TCRdb keeps only in-frame clonotypes and omits some of them. Here the sample spans 150,000 to 200,000 clones, 85% to 90% being singletons. The sequencing sample was made of PBMCs. These receptor sequences come from a woman under 30 in good health and CMV-seronegative.

The V and J genes are TRBV13 and TRBJ1-5; 8 bases line up with TRBD1. Germline V lookup: CDR1 PRHDT, CDR2 FYEKMQ (reference sequence). The CDR3 runs to 14 residues. With 5 bases clipped from V and 7 bases from J, the junction kept 7 bases outside the gene matches. CDR3 nucleotides: TGTGCCAGCAGCCCCGGACAGGGCGGGCAGCCCCAGCATTTT. It codes for CASSPGQGGQPQHF.

This clone was picked up a small number of times. CDR3 sequence (DNA): TGCGCCAGTCCTACAGGGATTAGCAATCAGCCCCAGCATTTT. Translated, it gives CASPTGISNQPQHF. The V gene is TRBV10-1, the J gene TRBJ1-5, with D tentatively TRBD1 (6 bases). Trimming stripped 9 bases from V and 0 bases from J, with 12 bases between. Germline values: CDR1 WNHNN, CDR2 SYGVQD (reference sequence). This CDR3 is 14 amino acids long.

V usage is TRBV9 and J usage is TRBJ2-5, with D possibly matching TRBD1 (6 bases). This CDR3 has 15 residues. The germline CDR1 and CDR2 sequences are SGDLS and YYNGEE. Between the trimmed V and J ends, which lost 3 bases and 1 base, there was a span of 13 bases. The CDR3, as DNA: TGTGCCAGCAGCGAACGACAGGCGGTCCAAGAGACCCAGTACTTC. Translation gives CASSERQAVQETQYF.

J is TRBJ2-7 and V is TRBV7-6; maybe TRBD1 (5 bases). Trimming took off 3 bases at V and 7 bases at J, with 13 bases between the two ends. The CDR3 loop spans 13 amino acids. Germline CDR1 reads SGHVS; CDR2 reads FNYEAQ. CDR3 sequence (DNA): TGTGCCAGCAGCTTTGGACAAGTGGGAGAGCAGTACTTC. Its translation is CASSFGQVGEQYF.

V and J are TRBV9 and TRBJ1-5, with 8 bases fitting TRBD1. The CDR3 runs to 14 residues. V shed 3 bases, J shed 7 bases, and the junction held 6 bases outside the gene matches. Germline CDR1 reads SGDLS; CDR2 reads YYNGEE. CDR3: CASSAGTGNQPQHF. The CDR3 nucleotides are TGTGCCAGCAGCGCTGGGACAGGAAACCAGCCCCAGCATTTT.

The V gene is TRBV7-8, the J gene TRBJ2-5; TRBD1 might be the D (5 bases). In germline, CDR1 is SGHVS, CDR2 FQNEAQ. V was clipped by 2 bases and J by 5 bases, with 6 bases between them. The CDR3 is 12 residues long. In DNA form, the CDR3 reads TGTGCCAGCAGCTTATCAGGGGAGACCCAGTACTTC. It yields the protein CASSLSGETQYF. The variable domain in full, completed from reference TRBV7-8 and TRBJ2-5, reads GAGVSQSPRYKVAKRGQDVALRCDPISGHVSLFWYQQALGQGPEFLTYFQNEAQLDKSGLPSDRFFAERPEGSVSTLKIQRTQQEDSAVYLCASSLSGETQYFGPGTRLLVL.

The chain recombines TRBV5-4 with TRBJ1-3; D is unresolved. The CDR3 extends over 15 amino acids. V was clipped by 3 bases and J by 4 bases, with 14 bases between them. Germline V gene lookup returns CDR1 SGHNT and CDR2 YYREEE (reference sequence). As DNA, the CDR3 is TGTGCCAGCAGCTGGGGAGGCGGGGTCGGAAACACCATATATTTT. It is translated as CASSWGGGVGNTIYF.

The chain couples TRBV7-2 to TRBJ2-7, with 8 bases lining up with TRBD2. This CDR3 region has 16 residues. V lost 2 bases, J lost 3 bases, and 9 bases stayed unmatched. Germline V lookup: CDR1 SGHTA, CDR2 FQGNSA. In DNA form, the CDR3 reads TGTGCCAGCAGCTTATCGTCCAGCGGGAGTGTCTACGAGCAGTACTTC. Encoded protein: CASSLSSSGSVYEQYF.

The V and J genes are TRBV13 and TRBJ1-1; tentatively, D is TRBD1 (6 bases). CDR1 and CDR2 from the germline V gene are PRHDT and FYEKMQ (reference sequence). The CDR3 is made up of 14 amino acids. Trimming removed 5 bases from V and 4 bases from J, with 14 bases in between. CDR3 coding DNA: TGTGCCAGCAGCCAAGGGATGACAGGCACTGAAGCTTTCTTT. Protein product: CASSQGMTGTEAFF.

The chain links TRBV7-2 to TRBJ1-1; D is perhaps TRBD1 (6 bases). Germline-derived CDR1 and CDR2 are SGHTA and FQGNSA. The V end was cut by 4 bases, the J end by 2 bases, with 11 bases between. This CDR3 comprises 14 residues. The CDR3 protein is CASSSDSSNTEAFF. CDR3 bases: TGTGCCAGCAGCTCGGACAGTTCTAACACTGAAGCTTTCTTT.

This chain joins TRBV5-4 and TRBJ2-5; D possibly corresponds to TRBD2 (6 bases). The CDR3 is 14 residues long. The V gene's germline CDR1 is SGHNT and CDR2 YYREEE (reference sequence). The V end lost 4 bases, the J end lost 5 bases, and 15 bases lay between the germline ends. In DNA, the CDR3 is TGTGCCAGCAGCCCCGGGACTCCAGGGGAGACCCAGTACTTC. It translates to CASSPGTPGETQYF.

Comment on this clone: This specimen includes other DNA sequences encoding the same CDR3. CDR3 in amino acids: CAWSVQADTQYF. The CDR3 coding sequence is TGTGCCTGGAGTGTACAAGCAGATACGCAGTATTTT. This chain uses TRBV30 with TRBJ2-3; D remains unclear. This CDR3 contains 12 residues. Germline CDR1 and CDR2: GTSNPN and SVGIG (reference sequence). V shed 0 bases and J shed 4 bases, with 5 bases lying between them.

This chain uses TRBV7-9 with TRBJ2-2; 7 positions match TRBD1. The CDR3 sequence is 14 residues long. The V and J ends lost 5 bases and 5 bases, in that order; junction bases with no gene match: 5. Germline V gene lookup returns CDR1 SEHNR and CDR2 FQNEAQ (reference sequence). The CDR3 coding sequence is TGTGCCAGCAGCGGTTCGACAGGGACCGGGGAGCTGTTTTTT. Its protein is CASSGSTGTGELFF.

The chain recombines TRBV5-5 with TRBJ1-4; TRBD1 is a possible D gene (5 bases). CDR3 length: 16 residues. V lost 1 base and J lost 5, with 15 bases in between. CDR1 is SGHKS and CDR2 is YYEKEE in the germline V gene (reference sequence). This CDR3 is CASSLLPGVRNEKLFF. CDR3 coding DNA: TGTGCCAGCAGCTTGCTTCCGGGGGTGCGGAATGAAAAACTGTTTTTT.

The chain carries TRBV19 and TRBJ1-2; 9 bases are a match to TRBD1. Germline V lookup: CDR1 LNHDA, CDR2 SQIVND (reference sequence). V dropped 2 bases and J dropped 6; count of bases not matched to a gene: 10. The CDR3 consists of 16 residues. The DNA of the CDR3 is TGTGCCAGTAGTATAAGGGACAGGGCGATCGATCATGGCTACACCTTC. The encoded protein is CASSIRDRAIDHGYTF.

The chain recombines TRBV10-3 with TRBJ2-7; TRBD2 matches at 9 bases. V was clipped by 8 bases and J by 6 bases; unmatched bases: 11. Germline-derived CDR1 and CDR2 are ENHRY and SYGVKD. This CDR3 has 14 amino acids. In DNA form, the CDR3 reads TGTGCCATCGGGGGGCTAGCGGGATTCGGCGAGCAGTACTTC. Its protein product is CAIGGLAGFGEQYF.

J is TRBJ2-2 and V is TRBV7-9, with TRBD1 identical over 7 bases. Germline V gives CDR1 SEHNR, CDR2 FQNEAQ (reference sequence). V trimming: 5 bases; J trimming: 4 bases; junction bases outside the gene matches: 10. The length of the CDR3 is 16 residues. The CDR3 region has the DNA TGTGCCAGCAGCGTAAAGAAGGGGGCGGGCACCGGGGAGCTGTTTTTT. This codes for CASSVKKGAGTGELFF.

The chain employs TRBV27 and TRBJ2-1; perhaps TRBD2 as D (6 bases). Germline CDR1 reads MNHEY; CDR2 reads SMNVEV (reference sequence). The length of the CDR3 is 13 residues. V shed 4 bases and J shed 6 bases, with 10 bases lying between them. This chain's CDR3 is CASSSPEGNEQFF. The DNA of the CDR3 is TGTGCCAGCAGTTCCCCGGAGGGCAATGAGCAGTTCTTC.

This rearrangement joins TRBV7-9 to TRBJ1-2; 7 bases are a match to TRBD1. V shed 6 bases and J 8 bases; nucleotides not matched to a gene: 12. Germline values: CDR1 SEHNR, CDR2 FQNEAQ (reference sequence). This CDR3 is built from 14 residues. The CDR3 sequence: CASRDLDRIGGYTF. For the CDR3, the DNA is TGTGCCAGCAGGGATCTGGACAGGATCGGAGGCTACACCTTC.

The chain has TRBV18 and TRBJ1-1, with D maybe TRBD1 (6 bases). V was pared by 6 bases and J by 2 bases, with 13 bases between. CDR3 length equals 14 residues. Germline CDR1 reads KGHSH; CDR2 reads LQKENI. CDR3 protein: CASSRGQQNTEAFF. The CDR3 nucleotides are TGTGCCAGCTCCCGCGGACAGCAAAACACTGAAGCTTTCTTT.

The V call is TRBV4-1, the J call TRBJ2-1, with TRBD2 matching over 9 bases. Unmatched junction bases numbered 11, after V lost 6 bases and J lost 8 bases. Germline values: CDR1 MGHRA, CDR2 YSYEKL. The CDR3 has 15 amino acids. CDR3 protein: CASRLGTSRGYEQFF. CDR3 DNA sequence: TGCGCCAGCAGACTCGGGACTAGCCGCGGGTATGAGCAGTTCTTC.

The J gene is TRBJ1-1, the V gene TRBV5-1, with a weak D call TRBD1 (5 bases). Germline V gene sequence: CDR1 SGHRS, CDR2 YFSETQ. Trimming stripped 7 bases from V and 2 bases from J, with 15 bases between. The CDR3 is made up of 14 amino acids. Written as DNA, the CDR3 is TGCGCCAGCGGCTCGGGGGGACGAAACACTGAAGCTTTCTTT. Translation: CASGSGGRNTEAFF.

V is TRBV5-1 and J is TRBJ1-2; D is perhaps TRBD1 (6 bases). Germline V gene sequence: CDR1 SGHRS, CDR2 YFSETQ. CDR3 length: 14 residues. Trimming removed 4 bases from V and 7 bases from J, with 17 bases in between. The CDR3 is CASSGGAQAVGYTF. The CDR3 nucleotides are TGCGCCAGCAGCGGGGGGGCCCAGGCGGTTGGCTACACCTTC.

The genes are TRBV6-5 and TRBJ1-6; weak D call: TRBD1 (5 bases). The ends were cut back, 6 bases at V and 7 bases at J, with 16 bases in the middle. The CDR3 consists of 15 residues. CDR1 is MNHEY and CDR2 is SVGAGI in the germline V gene. The DNA for the CDR3 is TGTGCCAGCAGCCACCTCCAAAAGGGGAATTCACCCCTCCACTTT. Amino acids: CASSHLQKGNSPLHF.